The 29 T cell receptor beta chains below all came from one sample that was sequenced in a study of OX40 agonist ivuxolimab in advanced cancers. Using immunoSEQ multiplex PCR, the repertoire was profiled, and TCRdb retains in-frame clones only, with some absent. The table includes tens of thousands of clones, around 85% detected once. This specimen was CD4+ or CD8+ T cells sorted from blood, taken in a trial of the OX40 agonist ivuxolimab. The receptors derive from an adult with an advanced solid tumor such as melanoma, head and neck, liver or kidney cancer.

The CDR3 bases are TGCGCCAGCAGCTTGCTAGCGGGGGGCCAGGGTGAGCAGTTCTTC. It yields the protein CASSLLAGGQGEQFF. The genes are TRBV5-1 and TRBJ2-1; 11 bases are a match to TRBD2. Germline CDR1 and CDR2: SGHRS and YFSETQ. The ends lost 1 base at V and 9 bases at J; junction bases unmatched: 6. The CDR3 is 15 amino acids.

CDR3 DNA sequence: TGTGCCAGCAGCCAAAACACTGAAGCTTTCTTT. It specifies CASSQNTEAFF. The V call is TRBV14, the J call TRBJ1-1, with D uncertain. The V end lost 2 bases, the J end lost 2 bases, and 0 bases lay between the germline ends. This CDR3 comprises 11 residues. CDR1 is SGHDN, CDR2 FVKESK, per germline. Together with reference TRBV14 and TRBJ1-1, the CDR3 gives the full variable domain: EAGVTQFPSHSVIEKGQTVTLRCDPISGHDNLYWYRRVMGKEIKFLLHFVKESKQDESGMPNNRFLAERTGGTYSTLKVQPAELEDSGVYFCASSQNTEAFFGQGTRLTVV.

This sequence joins TRBV9 and TRBJ2-5, with a possible D match to TRBD1 (5 bases). Germline CDR1 SGDLS, CDR2 YYNGEE. V lost 3 bases to trimming and J lost 4 bases, with 19 bases between them. The CDR3 sequence is 16 residues long. The CDR3 nucleotides are TGTGCCAGCAGCGGGAGTGAGTCGGCAGGGCGAGAGACCCAGTACTTC. Protein sequence: CASSGSESAGRETQYF.

V is TRBV5-1 and J is TRBJ2-7; 9 nucleotides line up with TRBD1. The germline V gene encodes CDR1 SGHRS and CDR2 YFSETQ. This CDR3 region has 14 residues. The ends lost 5 bases at V and 1 base at J; junction bases unmatched: 4. CDR3 amino acids: CASRPGQGSYEQYF. The CDR3 nucleotides are TGCGCCAGCAGGCCGGGACAGGGTTCCTACGAGCAGTACTTC.

The count of this clone is one. For the CDR3, the DNA is TGTGCCAGCCATTCCTGGGACGGCGATGAGCAGTTCTTC. It yields the protein CASHSWDGDEQFF. This rearrangement joins TRBV27 to TRBJ2-1, with D possibly being TRBD1 or TRBD2 (5 bases each). The germline V gene has CDR1 MNHEY and CDR2 SMNVEV (reference sequence). The CDR3 is made up of 13 amino acids. Between the trimmed V and J ends, which lost 8 bases and 8 bases, there was a span of 16 bases.

The chain joins TRBV2 to TRBJ2-5; D remains ambiguous. In germline, CDR1 is SNHLY, CDR2 FYNNEI. The length of the CDR3 is 14 residues. V lost 7 bases, J lost 2 bases, and 14 bases lay in between. The CDR3 is CASNPGVYQETQYF. CDR3 bases: TGTGCCAGCAACCCAGGCGTGTATCAAGAGACCCAGTACTTC. Filled out from reference TRBV2 and TRBJ2-5, the complete variable domain reads EPEVTQTPSHQVTQMGQEVILRCVPISNHLYFYWYRQILGQKVEFLVSFYNNEISEKSEIFDDQFSVERPDGSNFTLKIRSTKLEDSAMYFCASNPGVYQETQYFGPGTRLLVL.

The chain joins TRBV9 to TRBJ2-3, with D hard to call. The CDR3 runs 15 residues. Trimming removed 3 bases from V and 5 bases from J, with 16 bases in between. Germline loops: CDR1 SGDLS, CDR2 YYNGEE. The DNA for the CDR3 is TGTGCCAGCAGCGCCTACCCCGGATTATTAGATACGCAGTATTTT. Translation gives CASSAYPGLLDTQYF.

The chain has TRBV14 and TRBJ2-3; possibly TRBD2 for D (6 bases). Germline CDR1 SGHDN, CDR2 FVKESK. This CDR3 has 16 residues. Trimming left V 1 base short and J 2 bases short, with 13 bases between. The CDR3 region is CASSQVGGLYTDTQYF. The CDR3 nucleotides are TGTGCCAGCAGCCAAGTGGGAGGACTCTACACAGATACGCAGTATTTT.

The V and J genes are TRBV18 and TRBJ1-1, with a weak D call TRBD1 (6 bases). Germline CDR1 KGHSH, CDR2 LQKENI. CDR3 size: 15 residues. V was pared by 5 bases and J by 1 base, with 14 bases between. CDR3 residues: CASSASNRENTEAFF. Written as DNA, the CDR3 is TGTGCCAGCTCAGCCTCTAACAGGGAGAACACTGAAGCTTTCTTT.

The chain uses TRBV6-5 and TRBJ2-2; D not resolved. The V end was cut by 5 bases, the J end by 7 bases, with 11 bases between. Germline CDR1 reads MNHEY; CDR2 reads SVGAGI. The CDR3 is 13 residues long. The CDR3 nucleotides read TGTGCCAGCAGTCCCCCCCTGAGCGGGGAGCTGTTTTTT. Residues: CASSPPLSGELFF.

This clone has a single count. The chain recombines TRBV11-2 with TRBJ2-7, with no clear D. The CDR3 extends over 15 amino acids. V gave up 6 bases and J gave up 6 bases, with 21 bases separating them. Germline assignment: CDR1 SGHAT and CDR2 FQNNGV. DNA for the CDR3: TGTGCCAGCAGGTCCCAGTTTAGTGCTTCTACCGAGCAGTACTTC. Translated: CASRSQFSASTEQYF.

The chain combines TRBV5-1 with TRBJ1-1, with D maybe TRBD1 (5 bases). Trimming took off 0 bases at V and 0 bases at J, with 18 bases between the two ends. The CDR3 is 18 amino acids. From germline, CDR1 is SGHRS and CDR2 YFSETQ. As DNA, the CDR3 is TGCGCCAGCAGCTTGGTAGTTGGAGGGGCACGACTGAACACTGAAGCTTTCTTT. Its protein is CASSLVVGGARLNTEAFF.

The chain combines TRBV2 with TRBJ2-7; no clear D. V shed 2 bases and J shed 2 bases, with 10 bases lying between them. Per the germline V gene, CDR1 is SNHLY and CDR2 is FYNNEI. The CDR3 covers 14 residues. CDR3: CASSERHITYEQYF. DNA of the CDR3: TGTGCCAGCAGTGAAAGACACATTACCTACGAGCAGTACTTC.

The genes are TRBV10-3 and TRBJ1-4; D unresolved. V was cut by 3 bases and J by 7 bases, with 6 bases left in between. The CDR3 covers 12 residues. The germline V gene has CDR1 ENHRY and CDR2 SYGVKD. CDR3 region: CAISDRFEKLFF. The CDR3 DNA reads TGTGCCATCAGTGATAGGTTTGAAAAACTGTTTTTT.

The chain carries TRBV5-1 and TRBJ1-2, with D maybe TRBD1 (5 bases). CDR3 length: 13 residues. Germline assignment: CDR1 SGHRS and CDR2 YFSETQ. Trimming took 1 base from V and 8 from J, leaving 12 bases between them. As DNA, the CDR3 is TGCGCCAGCAGCTTGCGGGACGCGGGGGGCTACACCTTC. This translates into CASSLRDAGGYTF.

V usage is TRBV6-5 and J usage is TRBJ2-1; possible D gene TRBD2, 6 bases. V was cut by 6 bases and J by 7 bases, with 19 bases left in between. CDR1 and CDR2 from the germline V gene are MNHEY and SVGAGI. This CDR3 contains 15 residues. Here the CDR3 DNA reads TGTGCCAGCAGCTGGGGGGTGTCTGGGGAAAATGAGCAGTTCTTC. Protein product: CASSWGVSGENEQFF.

This chain joins TRBV2 and TRBJ1-5; D not resolved. The germline V gene has CDR1 SNHLY and CDR2 FYNNEI. V was pared by 2 bases and J by 7 bases, with 18 bases between. The CDR3 consists of 16 residues. The CDR3 sequence: CASSESNGGGRQPQHF. CDR3 nucleotides: TGTGCCAGCAGTGAATCCAACGGAGGCGGGAGACAGCCCCAGCATTTT.

This chain links TRBV18 with TRBJ1-5; TRBD1 might be the D (5 bases). This CDR3 contains 14 residues. Trimming left V 2 bases short and J 2 bases short, with 7 bases between. CDR1 is KGHSH and CDR2 is LQKENI in the germline V gene. CDR3 DNA sequence: TGTGCCAGCTCACCAGGGGGAGGCAATCAGCCCCAGCATTTT. Translation gives CASSPGGGNQPQHF. Together with reference TRBV18 and TRBJ1-5, the CDR3 gives the full variable domain: NAGVMQNPRHLVRRRGQEARLRCSPMKGHSHVYWYRQLPEEGLKFMVYLQKENIIDESGMPKERFSAEFPKEGPSILRIQQVVRGDSAAYFCASSPGGGNQPQHFGDGTRLSIL.

The gene calls are TRBV5-1 and TRBJ2-4, with TRBD1 matching over 7 bases. CDR1 and CDR2 (germline): SGHRS, YFSETQ. The CDR3 totals 14 residues. The V segment lost 3 bases and the J segment 4 bases; nucleotides outside the gene matches: 4. The CDR3 sequence is CASSWGTAKNIQYF. In DNA, the CDR3 is TGCGCCAGCAGCTGGGGGACAGCTAAAAACATTCAGTACTTC. The whole variable domain, remainder taken from reference TRBV5-1 and TRBJ2-4, is KAGVTQTPRYLIKTRGQQVTLSCSPISGHRSVSWYQQTPGQGLQFLFEYFSETQRNKGNFPGRFSGRQFSNSRSEMNVSTLELGDSALYLCASSWGTAKNIQYFGAGTRLSVL.

The chain uses TRBV7-3 and TRBJ2-1; 9 bases fit TRBD1. CDR1 is SGHTA and CDR2 is FQGTGA in the germline V gene. The ends lost 5 bases at V and 9 bases at J; junction bases unmatched: 11. There are 15 residues in the CDR3. The CDR3 loop reads CASSLTGGRVGEQFF. The CDR3, as DNA: TGTGCCAGCAGCCTTACAGGGGGCAGGGTGGGTGAGCAGTTCTTC.

The chain carries TRBV13 and TRBJ2-3; TRBD2 aligns across 12 bases. CDR3 length: 15 residues. Germline CDR1 reads PRHDT; CDR2 reads FYEKMQ (reference sequence). V lost 6 bases and J lost 4; bases outside the gene matches: 5. The CDR3 region has the DNA TGTGCCAGCAGTCCGAGACTAGCGGGAGCAGATACGCAGTATTTT. It specifies CASSPRLAGADTQYF. The whole variable domain, filled in from reference TRBV13 and TRBJ2-3, reads AAGVIQSPRHLIKEKRETATLKCYPIPRHDTVYWYQQGPGQDPQFLISFYEKMQSDKGSIPDRFSAQQFSDYHSELNMSSLELGDSALYFCASSPRLAGADTQYFGPGTRLTVL.

The chain couples TRBV30 to TRBJ2-5; possible D gene TRBD1, 5 bases. This CDR3 is 14 amino acids long. Germline CDR1 and CDR2: GTSNPN and SVGIG (reference sequence). V dropped 3 bases and J dropped 2 bases, with 13 bases sitting between them. The CDR3 spells CAWSPVQGQETQYF. The CDR3 DNA follows: TGTGCCTGGAGCCCCGTCCAGGGTCAAGAGACCCAGTACTTC.

The rearrangement links TRBV9 to TRBJ2-7, with 9 bases lining up with TRBD1. The CDR3 totals 16 residues. The V and J ends lost 4 bases and 0 bases, in that order; junction bases with no gene match: 8. Germline V CDR1 and CDR2: SGDLS, YYNGEE. CDR3 loop: CASSPRTGVLSYEQYF. CDR3 bases: TGTGCCAGCAGCCCCCGGACAGGGGTCCTCTCCTACGAGCAGTACTTC.

Concerning this clone itself: Compared with germline, one end of the junction differs, possibly owing to a read error. CDR3 sequence reads: CASSVAGAETQYF. In DNA, the CDR3 is TGTGCCAGCAGCGTAGCGGGGGCAGAGACCCAGTACTTC. The rearrangement joins TRBV7-9 to TRBJ2-5, with TRBD2 identical over 9 bases. CDR3 length: 13 residues. Germline CDR1 and CDR2: SEHNR and FQNEAQ (reference sequence).

The chain has TRBV6-4 and TRBJ1-2; D is unclear. The CDR3 is 17 amino acids. Germline values: CDR1 MRHNA, CDR2 SNTAGT. V was shortened by 7 bases and J by 8 bases, with 29 bases between the two germline ends. As DNA, the CDR3 is TGTGCCAGCAAAGATCGGCCTGGACGTATTCCCTATAGCGGCTACACCTTC. Translated, it gives CASKDRPGRIPYSGYTF.

This clone has just one count. The chain employs TRBV6-6 and TRBJ2-1, with D possibly matching TRBD2 (6 bases). Trimming shortened V by 6 bases and J by 7 bases, and 22 bases separated the two germline ends. Germline V gene data show CDR1 as MNHNY and CDR2 as SVGAGI (reference sequence). The CDR3 runs to 16 residues. The CDR3 loop is CASRRLPARAGNEQFF. The CDR3 DNA sequence: TGTGCCAGCAGGCGCCTCCCGGCGCGGGCGGGGAATGAGCAGTTCTTC.

V and J are TRBV6-6 and TRBJ1-2; D is perhaps TRBD1 (5 bases). Trimming took off 5 bases at V and 7 bases at J, with 17 bases between the two ends. CDR3 length equals 14 residues. Per germline, CDR1 MNHNY and CDR2 SVGAGI (reference sequence). The CDR3 loop is CASSSLGGKVGYTF. The CDR3 DNA is TGTGCCAGCAGTAGCCTTGGGGGAAAGGTTGGCTACACCTTC.

V and J are TRBV19 and TRBJ1-1; TRBD1 agrees at 9 bases. The V gene's germline CDR1 is LNHDA and CDR2 SQIVND (reference sequence). CDR3 size: 14 residues. V dropped 4 bases and J dropped 9; count of bases not matched to a gene: 9. CDR3 nucleotides: TGTGCCAGTAGTAAGACAGGGGGAACTTTGAAAGCTTTCTTT. Amino acids: CASSKTGGTLKAFF.

The chain carries TRBV15 and TRBJ2-1, with D perhaps TRBD1 or TRBD2 (5 bases each). Trimming left V 3 bases short and J 10 bases short, with 16 bases between. This CDR3 is 14 amino acids long. Per the germline V gene, CDR1 is LNHNV and CDR2 is YYDKDF (reference sequence). CDR3 region: CATSSGGSGNEQFF. CDR3 in DNA: TGTGCCACCAGCAGTGGGGGTTCAGGGAACGAGCAGTTCTTC. Variable domain in full (rest from reference TRBV15 and TRBJ2-1): DAMVIQNPRYQVTQFGKPVTLSCSQTLNHNVMYWYQQKSSQAPKLLFHYYDKDFNNEADTPDNFQSRRPNTSFCFLDIRSPGLGDTAMYLCATSSGGSGNEQFFGPGTRLTVL.